The clone carrying this TCR beta chain was detected only once. In the authors' methods: Amplifying reference gene primers gave estimates of nucleated cell counts. The table came from immunoSEQ multiplex PCR; TCRdb's copy has only in-frame clones and leaves some out. V and J calls and clone size are those listed in that table; D and trimming were worked out from the DNA. The data show about 110,000 clones, around nine tenths seen once. The entry originates in a study of blood T cell repertoires in COVID-19. Study-wide context: The study drew acute and convalescent COVID-19 samples from the United States, Italy and Spain. Sample material is recorded as cDNA or gDNA derived from T cells, B-cell-depleted T cells, or PBMCs.

The germline V gene encodes CDR1 SGHNT and CDR2 YYREEE (reference sequence). This CDR3 spans 17 amino acids. Losses at the gene ends were 0 bases for V and 6 bases for J; bases not matched to a gene: 12. V gene TRBV5-4 combines with J gene TRBJ2-7; 10 bases are a match to TRBD2. This sequence was found in a middle-aged man with acute or convalescent COVID-19. Specimen: peripheral blood. CDR3 residues: CASSLGEGLAGVGEQYF. The CDR3 coding sequence is TGTGCCAGCAGCTTGGGCGAGGGTCTAGCGGGAGTAGGCGAGCAGTACTTC.